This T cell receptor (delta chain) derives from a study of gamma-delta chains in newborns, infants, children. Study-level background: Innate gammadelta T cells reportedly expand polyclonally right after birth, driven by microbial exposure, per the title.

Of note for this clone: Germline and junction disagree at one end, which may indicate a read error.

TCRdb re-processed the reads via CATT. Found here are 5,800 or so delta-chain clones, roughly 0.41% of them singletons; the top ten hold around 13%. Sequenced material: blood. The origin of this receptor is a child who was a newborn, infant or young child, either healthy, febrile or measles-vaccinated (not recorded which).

CDR3 loop: CALGELVFFLTVSTGGYPTAQPFF. The CDR3 nucleotides read TGTGCTCTTGGGGAACTAGTGTTCTTCCTCACGGTTTCGACTGGGGGTTACCCGACAGCACAACCCTTCTTT. This rearrangement joins TRDV1 to TRDJ2, with 8 bases that match TRDD3. Germline V gene data show CDR1 as TSWWSYY and CDR2 as QGS. The CDR3 contains 24 residues.